The next 20 T cell receptor beta chains were all read from a single sample in a study of T cells in Graves' hyperthyroidism and ophthalmopathy. Using RNA transcripts as the source, TCR beta CDR3 regions were amplified. During a first-round RT-PCR of the TCR CDR3, the HTBI primer set was used. Each CDR3 protein gets one entry after TCRdb re-called the multiplex PCR reads with MiXCR. The data show around 620,000 distinct CDR3 sequences, about 43% seen once. The sequenced sample was peripheral blood or thyroid tissue (not recorded which). These receptor sequences come from an adult woman with Graves' disease, either hyperthyroidism or ophthalmopathy (not recorded which).

V and J are TRBV15 and TRBJ2-5; tentative D call: TRBD2 (5 bases). The CDR3 length is 15 residues. V lost 3 bases to trimming and J lost 4 bases, with 15 bases between them. CDR1 LNHNV and CDR2 YYDKDF come from the germline V gene (reference sequence). CDR3 residues: CATSSERLGGETQYF. DNA for the CDR3: TGTGCCACCAGCAGTGAAAGGCTAGGAGGAGAGACCCAGTACTTC.

This clonotype was observed a handful of times. The rearrangement joins TRBV3-1 to TRBJ1-2; TRBD1 matches at 8 bases. The ends lost 4 bases at V and 7 bases at J; junction bases unmatched: 5. The CDR3 has 13 amino acids. Germline V lookup: CDR1 LGHDT, CDR2 YNNKEL (reference sequence). The CDR3, as DNA: TGTGCCAGCAGCCGACAGGGGTTTGGTGGCTACACCTTC. Amino acids: CASSRQGFGGYTF.

This clonotype has a count of ten or more. The V gene is TRBV5-1, the J gene TRBJ2-2; D possibly uses TRBD1 or TRBD2 (6 bases each). The germline V and J ends were trimmed by 5 bases and 8 bases, with 13 bases remaining between them. The CDR3 extends over 13 amino acids. The V gene's germline CDR1 is SGHRS and CDR2 YFSETQ. The CDR3 sequence: CASSIGGRGELFF. In DNA form, the CDR3 reads TGCGCCAGCAGTATCGGGGGCCGAGGGGAGCTGTTTTTT.

Ten or more counts support this clonotype. CDR3 nucleotides: TGCGCCAGCAGCCAAGGGACAGGGGTCGGCGACTATGGCTACACCTTC. Translating it yields CASSQGTGVGDYGYTF. The chain couples TRBV4-1 to TRBJ1-2; 9 nucleotides line up with TRBD1. With V trimmed by 1 base and J by 3 bases, 6 bases remained unmatched. Germline CDR1 reads MGHRA; CDR2 reads YSYEKL. CDR3 length equals 16 residues.

This clonotype has at least ten counts. The CDR3 loop is CASSSPPGTSGSETQYF. The CDR3 bases are TGTGCCAGCAGCTCTCCCCCCGGGACTAGCGGGAGTGAGACCCAGTACTTC. J is TRBJ2-5 and V is TRBV7-9, with 14 bases fitting TRBD2. The CDR3 consists of 17 residues. Germline assignment: CDR1 SEHNR and CDR2 FQNEAQ (reference sequence). Trimming cost V 4 bases and J 5 bases; bases outside gene matches: 9.

Ten or more counts support this clonotype. This clone may be a read error of a much larger clone one base away. The chain carries TRBV6-1 and TRBJ1-1, with unresolved D. The CDR3 is made up of 14 amino acids. Germline V gene data show CDR1 as MNHNS and CDR2 as SASEGT. Deletions cut 2 bases from V and 1 base from J, with 8 bases between. The CDR3 bases are TGTGCCAGCAGTGAATGGAGGGAGAACACTGAAGCTTTCTTT. Its protein is CASSEWRENTEAFF.

The chain uses TRBV7-2 and TRBJ1-6; tentative D call: TRBD1 (5 bases). Trimming took 4 bases from V and 10 from J, leaving 17 bases between them. Looked up from germline, CDR1 is SGHTA and CDR2 is FQGNSA. The CDR3 is 15 amino acids. The CDR3 sequence is CASSSRMGEKSPLHF. The CDR3 bases are TGTGCCAGCAGCTCCCGAATGGGGGAGAAATCACCCCTCCACTTT.

This clonotype has a count of ten or more. V is TRBV6-1 and J is TRBJ1-5; D unclear. The V gene's germline CDR1 is MNHNS and CDR2 SASEGT. V gave up 6 bases and J gave up 5 bases, with 20 bases separating them. The CDR3 runs to 16 residues. Here the CDR3 reads CASSETRVRSHQPQHF. CDR3 DNA sequence: TGTGCCAGCAGCGAAACCCGGGTACGGAGCCATCAGCCCCAGCATTTT.

This clonotype appeared many times. The chain uses TRBV20-1 and TRBJ2-2; tentatively, D is TRBD1 (7 bases). V was trimmed by 0 bases and J by 4 bases, leaving 18 bases between them. The CDR3 has 17 residues. Germline CDR1 and CDR2: DFQATT and SNEGSKA (reference sequence). The CDR3 sequence: CSARDRRRGLVTGELFF. CDR3 nucleotide sequence: TGCAGTGCTAGAGATCGTCGGAGGGGGCTGGTCACCGGGGAGCTGTTTTTT.

This clonotype is a singleton in its sample. This chain links TRBV15 with TRBJ2-2, with 7 bases lining up with TRBD1. The CDR3 consists of 16 residues. CDR1 is LNHNV, CDR2 YYDKDF, per germline (reference sequence). The V gene end was trimmed by 3 bases and the J gene end by 1 base; junction bases not matched to a gene: 5. The CDR3 loop reads CATSSFRQGNTGELFF. CDR3 coding DNA: TGTGCCACCAGCAGTTTCAGACAGGGGAACACCGGGGAGCTGTTTTTT.

This clonotype was seen many times. V usage is TRBV6-1 and J usage is TRBJ1-1; possibly TRBD1 for D (5 bases). Germline-derived CDR1 and CDR2 are MNHNS and SASEGT. V was pared by 8 bases and J by 1 base, with 11 bases between. This CDR3 has 13 amino acids. CDR3 DNA: TGTGCCAGCCCAGGGATTGCGAACACTGAAGCTTTCTTT. Protein product: CASPGIANTEAFF.

This clonotype appeared a few times. The chain links TRBV10-3 to TRBJ1-1; D uncertain. This CDR3 has 13 amino acids. Trimming left V 5 bases short and J 1 base short, with 8 bases between. The germline V gene has CDR1 ENHRY and CDR2 SYGVKD. Written as DNA, the CDR3 is TGTGCCATCAGTCGGACGGAGAACACTGAAGCTTTCTTT. Translated, it gives CAISRTENTEAFF.

CDR3 sequence: CASSLDTSGRAGTQYF. CDR3 sequence (DNA): TGTGCCAGCAGCTTAGATACTAGCGGGAGGGCCGGGACCCAGTACTTC. The chain carries TRBV7-2 and TRBJ2-5, with 13 bases matching TRBD2. V lost 1 base to trimming and J lost 7 bases; unmatched junction nucleotides: 6. Germline V gives CDR1 SGHTA, CDR2 FQGNSA. This CDR3 is 16 amino acids long.

Comment on this clonotype: The conserved closing phenylalanine or tryptophan is absent in this CDR3, likely reflecting a read error. The DNA is omitted, as the CDR3 cannot be located on it reliably, and the CDR3 follows TCRdb's listing. This chain joins TRBV20-1 and TRBJ1-2. The CDR3 totals 9 residues, both ends included. Germline loops: CDR1 DFQATT, CDR2 SNEGSKA (reference sequence). CDR3 amino acids: CSAEGLTTY.

The chain uses TRBV15 and TRBJ1-1, with D unresolved. Germline V lookup: CDR1 LNHNV, CDR2 YYDKDF (reference sequence). The CDR3 totals 11 residues. Trimming shortened V by 0 bases and J by 7 bases, and 3 bases separated the two germline ends. The CDR3 DNA follows: TGTGCCACCAGCAGAGACAATGAAGCTTTCTTT. Its translation: CATSRDNEAFF. The complete variable domain, with remaining parts taken from reference TRBV15 and TRBJ1-1, reads DAMVIQNPRYQVTQFGKPVTLSCSQTLNHNVMYWYQQKSSQAPKLLFHYYDKDFNNEADTPDNFQSRRPNTSFCFLDIRSPGLGDTAMYLCATSRDNEAFFGQGTRLTVV.

This clonotype was recorded at least ten times. The chain couples TRBV7-9 to TRBJ2-7; D is perhaps TRBD1 (6 bases). The V end lost 4 bases, the J end lost 4 bases, and 20 bases lay between the germline ends. This CDR3 has 16 amino acids. Looked up from germline, CDR1 is SEHNR and CDR2 is FQNEAQ (reference sequence). The CDR3 protein is CASSYRVRTEPYEQYF. Here the CDR3 DNA reads TGTGCCAGCAGCTATAGGGTGCGGACAGAGCCTTACGAGCAGTACTTC.

The chain is built from TRBV7-2 and TRBJ2-7; 10 bases are shared with TRBD2. Germline V gene sequence: CDR1 SGHTA, CDR2 FQGNSA. V gave up 7 bases and J gave up 4 bases; unmatched junction bases: 22. The CDR3 is made up of 19 amino acids. The CDR3 region is CASTGVNGLAGVWKYEQYF. The CDR3 region has the DNA TGTGCCAGCACGGGGGTGAACGGGCTAGCGGGAGTTTGGAAGTACGAGCAGTACTTC.

This clonotype was picked up one time. A read error may produce the germline difference seen at one junction end. The chain recombines TRBV10-3 with TRBJ1-2; 7 nucleotides line up with TRBD1. Germline-derived CDR1 and CDR2 are ENHRY and SYGVKD. The CDR3 loop spans 13 amino acids. CDR3 loop: CAITEDRNYGHTF. The CDR3 DNA sequence: TGTGCCATAACCGAGGACAGGAACTATGGCCACACCTTC.

The V call is TRBV7-3, the J call TRBJ1-5; D perhaps matches TRBD1 (5 bases). Germline CDR1 is SGHTA and CDR2 is FQGTGA. Trimming pared 1 base from V and 6 bases from J, leaving 10 bases between. CDR3 length: 14 amino acids. The CDR3 loop reads CASSLRGTRQPQHF. CDR3 coding DNA: TGTGCCAGCAGCTTAAGGGGGACCCGTCAGCCCCAGCATTTT.

The chain uses TRBV24-1 and TRBJ1-2; TRBD1 matches 9 bases. CDR1 and CDR2 (germline): KGHDR, SFDVKD. This CDR3 has 14 amino acids. The trim removed 4 bases at V and 4 bases at J, leaving 3 bases unmatched. CDR3 in amino acids: CATSDDRGVYGYTF. The CDR3, as DNA: TGTGCCACCAGTGACGACAGGGGGGTCTATGGCTACACCTTC.